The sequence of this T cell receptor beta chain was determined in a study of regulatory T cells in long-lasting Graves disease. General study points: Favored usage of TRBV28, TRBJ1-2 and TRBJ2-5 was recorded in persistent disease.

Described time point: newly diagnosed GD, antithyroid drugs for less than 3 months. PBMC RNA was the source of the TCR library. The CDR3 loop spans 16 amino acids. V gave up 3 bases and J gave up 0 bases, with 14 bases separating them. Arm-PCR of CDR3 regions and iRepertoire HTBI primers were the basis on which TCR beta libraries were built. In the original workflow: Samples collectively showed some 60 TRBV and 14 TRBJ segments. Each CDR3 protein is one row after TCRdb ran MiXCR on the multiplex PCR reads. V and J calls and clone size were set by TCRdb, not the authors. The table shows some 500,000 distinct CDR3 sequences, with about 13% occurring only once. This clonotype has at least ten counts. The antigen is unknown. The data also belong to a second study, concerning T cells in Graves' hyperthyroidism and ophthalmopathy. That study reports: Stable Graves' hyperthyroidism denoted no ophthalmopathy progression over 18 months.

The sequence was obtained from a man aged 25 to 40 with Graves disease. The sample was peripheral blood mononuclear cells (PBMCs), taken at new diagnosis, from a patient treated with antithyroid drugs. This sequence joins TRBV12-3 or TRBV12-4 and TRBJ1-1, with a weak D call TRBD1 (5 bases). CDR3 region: CASSFRVGGMNTEAFF. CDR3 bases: TGTGCCAGCAGTTTTCGCGTCGGGGGAATGAACACTGAAGCTTTCTTT.